These 5 T cell receptor beta chains were all obtained from the same sample, sequenced in a study of T cell responses to AZD1222 COVID-19 vaccine. Assay used: immunoSEQ multiplex PCR; TCRdb lists only in-frame clones, some missing. The table includes more than 65,000 clones, roughly nine tenths detected once. The source material was peripheral blood, sampled on day 0 of AZD1222 vaccination. These receptors were taken from an adult in good health.

The chain carries TRBV28 and TRBJ2-3; 14 bases are a match to TRBD2. V lost 7 bases, J lost 4 bases, and 10 bases stayed unmatched. Germline-derived CDR1 and CDR2 are MDHEN and SYDVKM. The CDR3 consists of 17 residues. CDR3 loop: CASTQRGLAGVADTQYF. The DNA of the CDR3 is TGTGCCAGCACCCAAAGGGGACTAGCGGGGGTGGCAGATACGCAGTATTTT.

The chain recombines TRBV6-5 with TRBJ2-7; 9 nucleotides match TRBD1. With 0 bases clipped from V and 2 bases from J, the junction kept 5 bases outside the gene matches. CDR3 length: 16 amino acids. CDR1 and CDR2 (germline): MNHEY, SVGAGI. CDR3 sequence: CASSYSRTGATYEQYF. The CDR3 DNA is TGTGCCAGCAGTTACTCACGGACAGGGGCGACCTACGAGCAGTACTTC.

This clone was detected only a few times. This chain joins TRBV9 and TRBJ2-2; D uncertain. Germline assignment: CDR1 SGDLS and CDR2 YYNGEE. The CDR3 runs to 14 residues. V lost 0 bases and J lost 3, with 6 bases in between. The CDR3 loop is CASSVAPYTGELFF. The DNA of the CDR3 is TGTGCCAGCAGCGTAGCGCCTTACACCGGGGAGCTGTTTTTT.

This clone was seen more than once but under ten times. An end of the junction does not agree with germline; a read error may underlie this. CDR3 DNA sequence: TGTGCCAGCAGCATAGACCTTTCTGGGGGAGTGGTTAATTACGAGCAGTACTTC. Residues: CASSIDLSGGVVNYEQYF. V and J are TRBV11-2 and TRBJ2-7; D is possibly TRBD1 or TRBD2 (5 bases each). This CDR3 is 18 amino acids long. The germline V gene has CDR1 SGHAT and CDR2 FQNNGV.

The chain combines TRBV6-1 with TRBJ2-5; D is unresolved. Germline assignment: CDR1 MNHNS and CDR2 SASEGT. The CDR3 has 12 amino acids. V lost 7 bases and J 5 bases, leaving 11 bases between the germline ends. The CDR3 DNA follows: TGTGCCAGCATCGGGTCTGAGGAGACCCAGTACTTC. It is translated as CASIGSEETQYF.